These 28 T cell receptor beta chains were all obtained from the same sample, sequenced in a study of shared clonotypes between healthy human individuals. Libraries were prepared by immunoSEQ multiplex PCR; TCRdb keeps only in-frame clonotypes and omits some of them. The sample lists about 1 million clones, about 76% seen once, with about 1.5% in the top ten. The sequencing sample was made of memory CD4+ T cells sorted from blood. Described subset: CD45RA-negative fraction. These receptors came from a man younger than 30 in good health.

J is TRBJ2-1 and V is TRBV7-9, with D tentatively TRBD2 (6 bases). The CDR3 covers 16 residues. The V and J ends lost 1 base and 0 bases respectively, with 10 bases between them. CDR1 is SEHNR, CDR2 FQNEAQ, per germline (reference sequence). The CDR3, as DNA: TGTGCCAGCAGCTTAGAGGGCGGGGTCTCCTACAATGAGCAGTTCTTC. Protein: CASSLEGGVSYNEQFF.

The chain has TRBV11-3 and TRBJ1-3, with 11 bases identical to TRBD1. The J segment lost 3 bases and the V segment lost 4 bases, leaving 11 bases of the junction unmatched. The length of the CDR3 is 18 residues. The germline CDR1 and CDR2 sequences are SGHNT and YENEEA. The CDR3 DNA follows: TGTGCCAGCAGCTGTCCCGGGACAGGGGGATACGTTGGAAACACCATATATTTT. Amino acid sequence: CASSCPGTGGYVGNTIYF.

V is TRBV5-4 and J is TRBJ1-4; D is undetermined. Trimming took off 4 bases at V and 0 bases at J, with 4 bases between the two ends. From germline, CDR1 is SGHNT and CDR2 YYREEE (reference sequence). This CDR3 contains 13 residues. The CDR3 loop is CASSRTTNEKLFF. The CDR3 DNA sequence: TGTGCCAGCAGCAGGACAACTAATGAAAAACTGTTTTTT.

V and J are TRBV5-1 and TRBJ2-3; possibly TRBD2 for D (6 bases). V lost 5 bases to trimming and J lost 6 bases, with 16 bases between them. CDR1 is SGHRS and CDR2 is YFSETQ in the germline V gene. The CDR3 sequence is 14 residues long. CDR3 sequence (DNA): TGCGCCAGCAGTTTTAGCGGAGGGGAGGATACGCAGTATTTT. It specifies CASSFSGGEDTQYF.

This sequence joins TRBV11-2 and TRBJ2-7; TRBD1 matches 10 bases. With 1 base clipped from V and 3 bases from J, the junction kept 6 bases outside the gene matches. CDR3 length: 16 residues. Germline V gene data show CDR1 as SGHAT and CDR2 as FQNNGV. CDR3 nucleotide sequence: TGTGCCAGCAGCTTAGGGCGGGGGACAGGGGTCTACGAGCAGTACTTC. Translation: CASSLGRGTGVYEQYF.

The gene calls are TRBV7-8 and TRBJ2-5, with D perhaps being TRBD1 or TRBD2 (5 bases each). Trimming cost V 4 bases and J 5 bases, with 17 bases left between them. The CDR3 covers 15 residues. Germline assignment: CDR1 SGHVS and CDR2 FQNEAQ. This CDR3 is CASSSAGTVRETQYF. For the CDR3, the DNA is TGTGCCAGCAGCTCTGCAGGGACGGTACGGGAGACCCAGTACTTC.

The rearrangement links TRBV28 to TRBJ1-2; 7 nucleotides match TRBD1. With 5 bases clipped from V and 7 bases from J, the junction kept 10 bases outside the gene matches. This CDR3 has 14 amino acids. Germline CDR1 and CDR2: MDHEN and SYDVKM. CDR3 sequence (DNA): TGTGCCAGCAGTCCTCGAACAGGGGTCCGTGGCTACACCTTC. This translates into CASSPRTGVRGYTF.

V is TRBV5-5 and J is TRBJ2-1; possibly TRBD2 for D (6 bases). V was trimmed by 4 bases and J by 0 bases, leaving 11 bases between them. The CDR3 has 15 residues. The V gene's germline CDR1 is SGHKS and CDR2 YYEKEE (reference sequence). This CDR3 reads CASSDFGGSYNEQFF. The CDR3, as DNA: TGTGCCAGCAGCGACTTCGGGGGCTCCTACAATGAGCAGTTCTTC.

Written as DNA, the CDR3 is TGTGCCATCAGTGAAAGACAGAATGAAAAACTGTTTTTT. Translation: CAISERQNEKLFF. The chain recombines TRBV10-3 with TRBJ1-4; possibly TRBD1 for D (5 bases). This CDR3 is built from 13 residues. Between the trimmed V and J ends, which lost 3 bases and 5 bases, there was a span of 7 bases. In germline, CDR1 is ENHRY, CDR2 SYGVKD.

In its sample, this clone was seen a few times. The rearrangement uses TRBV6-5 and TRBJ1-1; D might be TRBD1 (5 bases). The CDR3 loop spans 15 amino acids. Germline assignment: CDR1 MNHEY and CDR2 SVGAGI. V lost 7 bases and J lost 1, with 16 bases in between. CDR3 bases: TGTGCCAGCAAACCCCCAGGGACGACGAACACTGAAGCTTTCTTT. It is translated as CASKPPGTTNTEAFF.

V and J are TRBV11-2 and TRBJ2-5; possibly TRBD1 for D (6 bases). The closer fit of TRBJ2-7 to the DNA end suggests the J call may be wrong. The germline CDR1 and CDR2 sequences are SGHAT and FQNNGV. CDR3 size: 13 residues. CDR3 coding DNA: TGTGCCAGCAGCCAGGGGCCGAGACACGAGCAGTACTTC. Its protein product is CASSQGPRHEQYF.

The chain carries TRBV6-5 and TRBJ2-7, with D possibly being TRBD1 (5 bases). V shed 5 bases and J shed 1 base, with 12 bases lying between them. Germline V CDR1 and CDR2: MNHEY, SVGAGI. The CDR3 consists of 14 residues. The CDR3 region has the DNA TGTGCCAGCAGTAGATACAGGTTTTCCTACGAGCAGTACTTC. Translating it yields CASSRYRFSYEQYF.

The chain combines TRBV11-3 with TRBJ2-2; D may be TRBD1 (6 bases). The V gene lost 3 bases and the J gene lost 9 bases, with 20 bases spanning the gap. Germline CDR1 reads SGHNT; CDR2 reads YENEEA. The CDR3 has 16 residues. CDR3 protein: CASSFGINREKRELFF. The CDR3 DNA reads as TGTGCCAGCAGCTTTGGGATCAACAGGGAAAAGAGGGAGCTGTTTTTT.

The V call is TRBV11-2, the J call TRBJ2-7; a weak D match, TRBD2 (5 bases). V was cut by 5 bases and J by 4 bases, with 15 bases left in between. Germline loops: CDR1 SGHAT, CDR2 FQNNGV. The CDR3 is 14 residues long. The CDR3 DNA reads TGTGCCAGCAGCGACCGTGAGGGTGGATACGAGCAGTACTTC. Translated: CASSDREGGYEQYF.

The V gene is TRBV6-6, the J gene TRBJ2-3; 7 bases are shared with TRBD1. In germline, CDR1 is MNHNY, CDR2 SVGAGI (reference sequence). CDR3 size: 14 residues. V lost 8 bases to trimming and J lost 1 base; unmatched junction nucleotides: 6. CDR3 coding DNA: TGTGCCAGCGCCTTTGACAGGGGCACAGATACGCAGTATTTT. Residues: CASAFDRGTDTQYF.

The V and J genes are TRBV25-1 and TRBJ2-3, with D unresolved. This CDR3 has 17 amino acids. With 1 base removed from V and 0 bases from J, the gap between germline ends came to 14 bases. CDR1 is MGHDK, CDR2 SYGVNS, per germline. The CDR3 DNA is TGTGCCAGCAGTGAATTGTATGGGCAGGCCAGCACAGATACGCAGTATTTT. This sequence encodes CASSELYGQASTDTQYF.

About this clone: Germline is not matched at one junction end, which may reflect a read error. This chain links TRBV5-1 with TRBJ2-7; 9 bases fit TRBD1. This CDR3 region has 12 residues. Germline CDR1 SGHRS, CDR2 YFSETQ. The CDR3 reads CASSLGDRDQNF. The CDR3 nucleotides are TGCGCCAGCAGCTTGGGGGACAGGGATCAGAACTTC.

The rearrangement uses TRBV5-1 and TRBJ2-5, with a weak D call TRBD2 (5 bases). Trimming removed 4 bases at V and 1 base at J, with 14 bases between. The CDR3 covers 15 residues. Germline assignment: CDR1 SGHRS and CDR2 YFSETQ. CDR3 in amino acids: CASSPNPGSQETQYF. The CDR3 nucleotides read TGCGCCAGCAGCCCGAACCCGGGAAGCCAAGAGACCCAGTACTTC.

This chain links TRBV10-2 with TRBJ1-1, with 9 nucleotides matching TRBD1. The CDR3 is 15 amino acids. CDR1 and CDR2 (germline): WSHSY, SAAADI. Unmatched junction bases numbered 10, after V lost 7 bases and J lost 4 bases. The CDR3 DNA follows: TGCGCCAGCACCGCAGCGGGACAGGGAGGCACTGAAGCTTTCTTT. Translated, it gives CASTAAGQGGTEAFF.

The CDR3 sequence: CASTPATSNSPLHF. CDR3 sequence (DNA): TGTGCCAGCACCCCCGCGACATCAAATTCACCCCTCCACTTT. V gene TRBV2 combines with J gene TRBJ1-6; D not certain. Trimming shortened V by 7 bases and J by 7 bases, and 14 bases separated the two germline ends. This CDR3 region has 14 residues. Looked up from germline, CDR1 is SNHLY and CDR2 is FYNNEI.

Written as DNA, the CDR3 is TGTGCCAGCAGACAGACAGCTGCTTCGAACACCGGGGAGCTGTTTTTT. This translates into CASRQTAASNTGELFF. The V gene is TRBV7-8, the J gene TRBJ2-2; tentative D call: TRBD1 (5 bases). The length of the CDR3 is 16 residues. V was cut by 6 bases and J by 0 bases, with 14 bases left in between. Germline V gene lookup returns CDR1 SGHVS and CDR2 FQNEAQ.

DNA of the CDR3: TGTGCCAGCAGCCCGGTACAGGGGGCCGGCAGCTCCTACGAGCAGTACTTC. This sequence encodes CASSPVQGAGSSYEQYF. The chain recombines TRBV14 with TRBJ2-7; TRBD1 matches 9 bases. Germline loops: CDR1 SGHDN, CDR2 FVKESK. This CDR3 comprises 17 residues. V trimming: 4 bases; J trimming: 0 bases; junction bases outside the gene matches: 10.

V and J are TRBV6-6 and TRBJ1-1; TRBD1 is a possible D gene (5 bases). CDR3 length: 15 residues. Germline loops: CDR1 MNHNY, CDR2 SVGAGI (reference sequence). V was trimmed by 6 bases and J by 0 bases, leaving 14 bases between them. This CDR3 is CASSFRGGMNTEAFF. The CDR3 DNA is TGTGCCAGCAGCTTCCGTGGGGGAATGAACACTGAAGCTTTCTTT.

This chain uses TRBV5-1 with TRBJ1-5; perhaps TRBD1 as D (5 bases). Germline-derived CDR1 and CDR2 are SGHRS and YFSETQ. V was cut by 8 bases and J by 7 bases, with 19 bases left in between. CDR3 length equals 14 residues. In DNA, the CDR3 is TGCGCCAGTTCGACTGGGGGAGCGGAACAGCCCCAGCATTTT. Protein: CASSTGGAEQPQHF.

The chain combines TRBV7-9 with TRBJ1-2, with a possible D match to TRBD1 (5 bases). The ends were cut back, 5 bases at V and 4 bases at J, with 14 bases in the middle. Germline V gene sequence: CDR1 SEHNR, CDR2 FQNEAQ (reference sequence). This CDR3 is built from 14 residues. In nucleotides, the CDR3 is TGTGCCAGCAGCCATTTCGACAGACCCTATGGCTACACCTTC. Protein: CASSHFDRPYGYTF.

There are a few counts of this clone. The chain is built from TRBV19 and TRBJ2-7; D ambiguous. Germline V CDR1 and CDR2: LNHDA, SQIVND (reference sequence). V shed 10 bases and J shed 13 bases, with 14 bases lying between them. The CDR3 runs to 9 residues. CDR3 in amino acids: CATMPNSYF. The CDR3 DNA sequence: TGTGCCACCATGCCAAACTCCTACTTC.

CDR3 DNA sequence: TGTGCCTGGTCGTCGAGCTTTAGCGCACCCCTCCACTTT. Residues: CAWSSSFSAPLHF. The chain has TRBV30 and TRBJ1-6; D is uncertain. V lost 5 bases to trimming and J lost 11 bases, with 16 bases between them. This CDR3 has 13 residues. In germline, CDR1 is GTSNPN, CDR2 SVGIG (reference sequence).

The CDR3 loop is CASSPGTGGNFYGYTF. CDR3 DNA sequence: TGTGCCAGCAGCCCCGGGACAGGGGGGAACTTCTATGGCTACACCTTC. This rearrangement joins TRBV14 to TRBJ1-2; 11 bases agree with TRBD1. V trimming: 4 bases; J trimming: 4 bases; junction bases outside the gene matches: 8. The CDR3 consists of 16 residues. CDR1 is SGHDN, CDR2 FVKESK, per germline.